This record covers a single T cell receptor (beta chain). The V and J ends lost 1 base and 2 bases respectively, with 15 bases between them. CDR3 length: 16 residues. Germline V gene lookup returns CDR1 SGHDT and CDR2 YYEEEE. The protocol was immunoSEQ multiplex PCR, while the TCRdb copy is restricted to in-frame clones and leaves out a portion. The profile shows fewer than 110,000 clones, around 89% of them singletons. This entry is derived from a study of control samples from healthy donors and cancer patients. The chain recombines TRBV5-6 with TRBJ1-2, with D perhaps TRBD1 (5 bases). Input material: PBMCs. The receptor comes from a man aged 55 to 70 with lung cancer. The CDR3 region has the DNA TGTGCCAGCAGCTTGAAAGTTGGCAGGGCAAACTATGGCTACACCTTC. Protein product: CASSLKVGRANYGYTF.